This TCR beta chain was sequenced during a study of T cells in Graves' hyperthyroidism and ophthalmopathy. This clonotype came up many times. Its antigen is not identified. The PBMCs had their origin in 10 ml of fresh peripheral blood. RNA transcripts were the template for amplifying TCR beta CDR3 regions. The HTBI set primed first-round TCR CDR3 RT-PCR. MiXCR was run by TCRdb on the multiplex PCR reads, yielding one entry per CDR3 protein. There are about 640,000 distinct CDR3 sequences in the sample; more than 20% occur only once, and about 35% lies in the top ten. Overall study results and limits: Blood shared most expanded thyroid clonotypes above 0.001.

Trimming cost V 3 bases and J 3 bases, with 13 bases left between them. Germline V CDR1 and CDR2: SGHAT, FQNNGV. This CDR3 is built from 15 residues. Specimen: blood. The sequence was collected from a man aged 25 to 40 with Graves' ophthalmopathy. The rearrangement uses TRBV11-2 and TRBJ2-3; a possible D gene is TRBD1 (6 bases). CDR3 sequence reads: CASSFPGQGTDTQYF. CDR3 DNA sequence: TGTGCCAGCAGCTTCCCGGGCCAGGGGACAGATACGCAGTATTTT.